This TCR beta chain was obtained from a study of blood T cell repertoires in COVID-19. Study context: Some COVID-19 samples were acute and others convalescent; all came from the United States, Italy and Spain.

Source study methods: Using reference gene primer amplification, nucleated cell counts were estimated. Produced via immunoSEQ multiplex PCR; TCRdb's table is partial and in-frame only. Clone size and V and J calls were adopted from that table, with D and trimming inferred from the DNA. The sample has approximately 480,000 clones; about 88% are singletons. Germline-derived CDR1 and CDR2 are MGHDK and SYGVNS. Trimming removed 6 bases at V and 2 bases at J, with 10 bases between. This CDR3 is built from 14 residues. Recruited during active infection, patients (from Seattle) were subsequently followed longitudinally.

The TCR sequence derives from a man aged 18-30 years with COVID-19, enrolled during active disease. The genes are TRBV25-1 and TRBJ1-4; D is perhaps TRBD1 (6 bases). The sequencing sample was made of peripheral blood. Here the CDR3 reads CASRDQGTNEKLFF. The CDR3 DNA sequence: TGTGCCAGCAGAGACCAGGGGACTAATGAAAAACTGTTTTTT.